Sequencing of this T cell receptor beta chain was carried out in a study of T cells in Graves' hyperthyroidism and ophthalmopathy. This CDR3 region has 17 residues. The V gene end was trimmed by 4 bases and the J gene end by 0 bases; junction bases not matched to a gene: 6. TCR beta CDR3 sequences were amplified from RNA transcripts. A set of HTBI primers served as the primers for a first-round RT-PCR of the TCR CDR3. A single record per CDR3 protein comes from TCRdb applying MiXCR to the multiplex PCR reads. The repertoire consists of about 640,000 distinct CDR3 sequences, with less than 25% occurring once and the leading ten covering more than 30%.

Sequenced sample: blood. This TCR came from a man aged 25 to 40 with Graves' ophthalmopathy. The J gene is TRBJ1-6, the V gene TRBV12-3 or TRBV12-4, with TRBD1 matching over 7 bases. The CDR3 is CASSYDRESSYNSPLHF. CDR3 bases: TGTGCCAGCAGTTATGACAGGGAGAGCTCCTATAATTCACCCCTCCACTTT.